The subject of this entry is one TCR beta chain. This entry belongs to a study of shared clonotypes between healthy human individuals. Replicate PCRs from sorted subsets contained roughly 200 ng DNA, which is 29,000 or so T cell genomes. Sequencing used immunoSEQ multiplex PCR; TCRdb keeps in-frame clones, though not all of them. There are about 2 million clones in the sample; approximately 94% occur only once, and roughly 1% lies in the top ten. The CDR3 is made up of 13 amino acids. With 6 bases removed from V and 4 bases from J, the gap between germline ends came to 11 bases. The germline V gene encodes CDR1 MNHEY and CDR2 SVGAGI. Naivety among CD8 cells was defined by CD45RO negativity and positive CCR7 selection, thereby excluding terminally differentiated effector memory CD45RA+ cells.

The J gene is TRBJ2-3, the V gene TRBV6-5, with TRBD2 as a possible D gene (5 bases). Sequencing used naive CD8+ T cells sorted from blood. The clonotype comes from a man aged 18 to 35 in good health. In DNA, the CDR3 is TGTGCCAGCAGGTCGGGGTTAGCAGATACGCAGTATTTT. Protein sequence: CASRSGLADTQYF.